Listed here are 17 T cell receptor beta chains from one sample, sequenced in a study of beta chain features in type 1 diabetes. The authors reverse transcribed all of the isolated RNA, so sequencing captured expressed TCRB transcripts. Assay: immunoSEQ multiplex PCR; the TCRdb copy retains only in-frame clones and omits some. The data contain approximately 470,000 clones, roughly 30% of them singletons. The sequencing sample was made of naive CD4+ T cells from blood. All receptors derive from a man aged 18 to 29 in good health.

This clone was detected a few times. This chain links TRBV30 with TRBJ1-1, with TRBD1 matching over 7 bases. CDR1 is GTSNPN and CDR2 is SVGIG in the germline V gene (reference sequence). There are 12 residues in the CDR3. V was clipped by 5 bases and J by 2 bases; unmatched bases: 2. The CDR3 nucleotides are TGTGCCTGGCACAGGGGTAACACTGAAGCTTTCTTT. Amino acid sequence: CAWHRGNTEAFF.

In its sample, this clone was seen a few times. The V and J genes are TRBV29-1 and TRBJ2-1, with D possibly being TRBD1 or TRBD2 (5 bases each). Trimming removed 7 bases at V and 2 bases at J, with 15 bases between. Germline V lookup: CDR1 SQVTM, CDR2 ANQGSEA. CDR3 size: 14 residues. The CDR3 sequence is CSATEGPTYNEQFF. For the CDR3, the DNA is TGCAGCGCCACAGAGGGGCCGACCTACAATGAGCAGTTCTTC.

In this sample, this clone turned up a few times. The J gene is TRBJ1-5, the V gene TRBV4-3; 7 bases map to TRBD1. Trimming cost V 0 bases and J 6 bases; bases outside gene matches: 5. The CDR3 extends over 15 amino acids. The germline gives CDR1 LGHNA, CDR2 YSLEER. The CDR3 sequence: CASSQDRQGGQPQHF. The CDR3 nucleotides read TGCGCCAGCAGCCAAGATCGACAGGGCGGTCAGCCCCAGCATTTT.

The gene calls are TRBV6-5 and TRBJ1-5; possible D gene TRBD1, 6 bases. CDR3 length: 13 amino acids. Per germline, CDR1 MNHEY and CDR2 SVGAGI. Trimming pared 5 bases from V and 7 bases from J, leaving 12 bases between. The CDR3 sequence is CASSGTPGQPQHF. CDR3 in DNA: TGTGCCAGCAGTGGGACACCCGGGCAGCCCCAGCATTTT.

The V gene is TRBV6-5, the J gene TRBJ1-3; unclear D gene. Trimming pared 0 bases from V and 2 bases from J, leaving 11 bases between. CDR1 is MNHEY and CDR2 is SVGAGI in the germline V gene. CDR3 length: 16 amino acids. The CDR3 DNA reads TGTGCCAGCAGTTACTCACCGGAATTGACTGGAAACACCATATATTTT. Its protein is CASSYSPELTGNTIYF.

The chain links TRBV12-5 to TRBJ2-1; 8 nucleotides line up with TRBD2. The CDR3 totals 15 residues. Germline lookup yields CDR1 LGHNT and CDR2 FRNRAP. J was trimmed by 8 bases and V by 7 bases; bases with no gene match: 13. As DNA, the CDR3 is TGTGCTAGTGCCCCTGCCCGCGGGGGGTACGATGAGCAGTTCTTC. Its translation is CASAPARGGYDEQFF.

The genes are TRBV30 and TRBJ2-3, with D tentatively TRBD2 (6 bases). Germline CDR1 reads GTSNPN; CDR2 reads SVGIG (reference sequence). The ends were cut back, 5 bases at V and 6 bases at J, with 15 bases in the middle. CDR3 length: 13 amino acids. The CDR3 here is CAWGRAGPDTQYF. The CDR3, as DNA: TGTGCCTGGGGGCGGGCGGGACCGGATACGCAGTATTTT.

The chain carries TRBV4-2 and TRBJ1-4; possibly TRBD1 for D (6 bases). V lost 2 bases, J lost 7 bases, and 17 bases lay in between. Germline-derived CDR1 and CDR2 are LGHNA and YNFKEQ. This CDR3 has 16 amino acids. For the CDR3, the DNA is TGTGCCAGCAGCCAAATCAGGGGACCGGGTCTTGAAAAACTGTTTTTT. Residues: CASSQIRGPGLEKLFF.

This sequence joins TRBV30 and TRBJ1-2, with 8 positions matching TRBD1. The CDR3 contains 15 residues. The J segment lost 8 bases and the V segment lost 1 base, leaving 12 bases of the junction unmatched. Looked up from germline, CDR1 is GTSNPN and CDR2 is SVGIG (reference sequence). The CDR3 reads CAWSARTGSQEGYTF. CDR3 nucleotides: TGTGCCTGGAGTGCAAGGACAGGGAGTCAGGAGGGCTACACCTTC.

This clone was found a few times. V is TRBV2 and J is TRBJ2-4; maybe TRBD2 (5 bases). The germline V gene has CDR1 SNHLY and CDR2 FYNNEI. The CDR3 loop spans 13 amino acids. Trimming stripped 2 bases from V and 7 bases from J, with 9 bases between. The CDR3 region has the DNA TGTGCCAGCAGTGAAAGCGCGGGCAACATTCAGTACTTC. Translating it yields CASSESAGNIQYF.

In its sample, this clone was seen a few times. CDR3 coding DNA: TGTGCCAGCAGCATCGGGACAAATGGAAACATTCAGTACTTC. This translates into CASSIGTNGNIQYF. The chain combines TRBV9 with TRBJ2-4, with D perhaps TRBD1 (6 bases). Germline lookup yields CDR1 SGDLS and CDR2 YYNGEE. V was pared by 4 bases and J by 6 bases, with 14 bases between. There are 14 residues in the CDR3.

The chain uses TRBV7-8 and TRBJ2-3, with TRBD1 matching over 9 bases. The CDR3 runs 16 residues. The trim removed 5 bases at V and 2 bases at J, leaving 8 bases unmatched. Looked up from germline, CDR1 is SGHVS and CDR2 is FQNEAQ. The CDR3 DNA follows: TGTGCCAGCAGCCCTCGACAGGGGGTTTACACAGATACGCAGTATTTT. It translates to CASSPRQGVYTDTQYF.

The rearrangement links TRBV29-1 to TRBJ1-1; tentative D call: TRBD1 (5 bases). The CDR3 consists of 11 residues. V was pared by 6 bases and J by 4 bases, with 9 bases between. Germline V gene sequence: CDR1 SQVTM, CDR2 ANQGSEA. This CDR3 reads CSVQGLTEAFF. The CDR3 DNA reads as TGCAGCGTCCAGGGTCTCACTGAAGCTTTCTTT.

The chain has TRBV5-6 and TRBJ2-1; 9 nucleotides match TRBD2. The CDR3 runs 14 residues. The junction had 11 bases not matched to a gene; V was cut back by 4 bases and J by 12 bases. Germline V lookup: CDR1 SGHDT, CDR2 YYEEEE. CDR3 loop: CASSPGASGVRQFF. The CDR3, as DNA: TGTGCCAGCAGCCCCGGGGCTAGCGGGGTGCGGCAGTTCTTC.

J is TRBJ2-1 and V is TRBV9; TRBD2 matches at 7 bases. CDR1 SGDLS and CDR2 YYNGEE come from the germline V gene. CDR3 size: 16 residues. Trimming removed 6 bases from V and 0 bases from J; junction bases left unmatched: 9. CDR3 sequence (DNA): TGTGCCAGCAACCCCCAGCGGGGTAGCTCCTACAATGAGCAGTTCTTC. Protein sequence: CASNPQRGSSYNEQFF.

This clone was picked up a small number of times. The chain uses TRBV7-2 and TRBJ2-1; the D is unclear. CDR1 and CDR2 from the germline V gene are SGHTA and FQGNSA. V lost 5 bases and J lost 0, with 14 bases in between. This CDR3 comprises 16 residues. The CDR3 is CASSITHRSSYNEQFF. In nucleotides, the CDR3 is TGTGCCAGCAGCATAACACACCGAAGCTCCTACAATGAGCAGTTCTTC. Together with reference TRBV7-2 and TRBJ2-1, the CDR3 gives the full variable domain: GAGVSQSPSNKVTEKGKDVELRCDPISGHTALYWYRQSLGQGLEFLIYFQGNSAPDKSGLPSDRFSAERTGGSVSTLTIQRTQQEDSAVYLCASSITHRSSYNEQFFGPGTRLTVL.

The CDR3 is CASSQGLAGPYEQYF. In DNA, the CDR3 is TGTGCCAGCTCACAGGGACTAGCGGGACCCTACGAGCAGTACTTC. The chain combines TRBV18 with TRBJ2-7; 13 positions agree with TRBD2. The junction had 2 bases not matched to a gene; V was cut back by 4 bases and J by 2 bases. Germline lookup yields CDR1 KGHSH and CDR2 LQKENI. The CDR3 extends over 15 amino acids.